Listed below are T cell receptor beta chains from one sample, sequenced in a study of blood T cell repertoires in COVID-19. Profiled with immunoSEQ multiplex PCR; TCRdb holds only in-frame clones, not every one. Of some 380,000 clones in the sample, 88% were seen once. Source material: PBMCs or T cells enriched from blood (not recorded which). The origin of the receptors is a woman between 40 and 50 years old with acute COVID-19. The CDR3 runs from the conserved cysteine through the conserved F or W. The D gene is left open where the match is weak. Clone size is not always given. Where it is, it says once, few, many or a class for expanded clones.

d_call | clone_size | j_call | v_call | cdr3_aa | cdr3_nt
. | . | TRBJ1-1 | TRBV20-1 | CSAKVPLGAFF | TGCAGTGCTAAAGTCCCGCTAGGAGCTTTCTTT
. | . | TRBJ2-7 | TRBV7-2 | CASSLVGRAYEQYF | TGTGCCAGCAGCTTAGTTGGCAGGGCCTACGAGCAGTACTTC
. | . | TRBJ2-3 | TRBV5-1 | CASGRGDTDTQYF | TGCGCCAGCGGTCGAGGTGACACAGATACGCAGTATTTT
. | . | TRBJ1-5 | TRBV27 | CASRPDRFNQPQHF | TGTGCCAGCAGACCTGACAGATTCAATCAGCCCCAGCATTTT
. | . | TRBJ1-4 | TRBV18 | CASSYSRGATNEKLFF | TGTGCCAGCTCGTACTCGCGGGGCGCAACTAATGAAAAACTGTTTTTT
TRBD1 | . | TRBJ1-2 | TRBV24-1 | CATSDPHQGEDGYTF | TGTGCCACCAGTGATCCTCATCAGGGGGAGGATGGCTACACCTTC
TRBD1 | . | TRBJ2-7 | TRBV24-1 | CATSDLAGQVIDEQYF | TGTGCCACCAGTGATTTGGCGGGACAGGTAATTGACGAGCAGTACTTC
. | . | TRBJ2-7 | TRBV19 | CASSSSSYEQYF | TGTGCCAGTAGTTCGAGCTCCTACGAGCAGTACTTC
TRBD1 | few | TRBJ1-5 | TRBV18 | CASSSGATGGAQHF | TGTGCCAGCTCGTCGGGGGCCACAGGGGGCGCCCAGCATTTT
. | . | TRBJ2-7 | TRBV3-1/TRBV3-2 | CASSLSNRARASEQYF | TGTGCCAGCAGCCTTTCCAACAGGGCTAGAGCTTCCGAGCAGTACTTC
. | . | TRBJ2-2 | TRBV5-1 | CASSLGSTGELFF | TGCGCCAGCAGCTTGGGTTCTACCGGGGAGCTGTTTTTT
. | . | TRBJ1-6 | TRBV14 | CASSPTVAGSPLHF | TGTGCCAGCAGCCCCACGGTCGCGGGTTCACCCCTCCACTTT
. | . | TRBJ1-4 | TRBV25-1 | CASSEYGEHEKLFF | TGTGCCAGCAGTGAATACGGGGAGCATGAAAAACTGTTTTTT
. | . | TRBJ2-7 | TRBV9 | CASSVAAGSAWEQYF | TGTGCCAGCAGCGTAGCTGCCGGGAGTGCGTGGGAGCAGTACTTC
TRBD1 | . | TRBJ2-5 | TRBV29-1 | CSVRSGTGGRETQYF | TGCAGCGTGAGATCCGGGACAGGGGGCCGAGAGACCCAGTACTTC
TRBD1 | . | TRBJ2-7 | TRBV7-9 | CASSSGQGPLYEQYF | TGTGCCAGCAGCTCGGGACAGGGTCCGCTCTACGAGCAGTACTTC
. | . | TRBJ1-1 | TRBV6-4 | CASSEKQGYRAFF | TGTGCCAGCAGTGAGAAACAGGGCTATAGAGCTTTCTTT
. | once | TRBJ1-2 | TRBV24-1 | CATSDSYGYTF | TGTGCCACCAGTGATTCATATGGCTACACCTTC
TRBD1 | . | TRBJ1-6 | TRBV7-2 | CASSLAGQGMASPLHF | TGTGCCAGCAGCCTAGCCGGACAGGGTATGGCTTCACCCCTCCACTTT
TRBD1 | . | TRBJ2-2 | TRBV5-5 | CASSLTGTGKTGELFF | TGTGCCAGCAGCTTGACCGGGACAGGGAAAACCGGGGAGCTGTTTTTT
TRBD1 | . | TRBJ1-1 | TRBV19 | CASSPRQGFAFF | TGTGCCAGTAGTCCCCGACAGGGGTTCGCTTTCTTT
TRBD1 | once | TRBJ1-5 | TRBV19 | CASSPRQGVGEPQHF | TGTGCCAGTAGTCCGAGACAGGGGGTAGGAGAGCCCCAGCATTTT
TRBD1 | . | TRBJ1-1 | TRBV4-2 | CASSEQGTKTEAFF | TGTGCCAGCAGCGAACAGGGGACGAAGACTGAAGCTTTCTTT
. | . | TRBJ2-5 | TRBV16 | CASSLGTFQETQYF | TGTGCCAGCAGCCTGGGGACTTTCCAAGAGACCCAGTACTTC
. | few | TRBJ1-5 | TRBV19 | CASSKVRDQPQHF | TGTGCCAGTAGCAAAGTCAGGGATCAGCCCCAGCATTTT
TRBD1 | . | TRBJ2-1 | TRBV27 | CASSLFPKGQGGYYNEQFF | TGTGCCAGCAGTTTATTCCCCAAAGGACAGGGGGGGTACTACAATGAGCAGTTCTTC
TRBD1 | . | TRBJ2-3 | TRBV5-4 | CASSWDSTFSDTQYF | TGTGCCAGCAGCTGGGACAGTACGTTCTCAGATACGCAGTATTTT
. | . | TRBJ2-1 | TRBV9 | CASSASLDRSSYNEQFF | TGTGCCAGCAGCGCCTCCCTCGACAGAAGCTCCTACAATGAGCAGTTCTTC
. | . | TRBJ1-2 | TRBV4-1 | CASSRRRGRDAYGYTF | TGCGCCAGCAGCCGGCGAAGGGGCCGAGATGCCTATGGCTACACCTTC
. | . | TRBJ1-4 | TRBV5-1 | CASSLVLGTNEKLFF | TGCGCCAGCAGCTTGGTACTAGGAACTAATGAAAAACTGTTTTTT
. | . | TRBJ1-1 | TRBV7-9 | CASSSTWGTGTEAFF | TGTGCCAGCAGCTCCACGTGGGGCACCGGGACTGAAGCTTTCTTT
. | . | TRBJ1-1 | TRBV11-2 | CASSGTGSTEAFF | TGTGCCAGCAGCGGAACAGGGTCCACTGAAGCTTTCTTT
. | . | TRBJ2-3 | TRBV5-8 | CASSLEEKLLSDTQYF | TGTGCCAGCAGCTTGGAAGAGAAACTACTCTCTGATACGCAGTATTTT
. | . | TRBJ1-1 | TRBV9 | CASSVGGRGNEAFF | TGTGCCAGCAGCGTAGGAGGACGGGGGAACGAAGCTTTCTTT
TRBD1 | once | TRBJ1-3 | TRBV6-5 | CASRPTGEGNTIYF | TGTGCCAGCAGACCTACAGGGGAAGGAAACACCATATATTTT
TRBD1 | few | TRBJ1-1 | TRBV5-1 | CASSLARWKGAIGNTEAFF | TGCGCCAGCAGCTTGGCCCGGTGGAAGGGGGCGATTGGGAACACTGAAGCTTTCTTT